Listed below are T cell receptor beta chains from one sample, sequenced in a study of blood T cell repertoires in COVID-19. Clones were read by immunoSEQ multiplex PCR, and TCRdb kept only the in-frame ones, dropping some. This table has a few hundred thousand clones, about 90% appearing once. The source material was peripheral blood. These receptors were collected from a woman between 50 and 59 years old with COVID-19, enrolled during active disease. Both conserved end residues are part of each CDR3. D genes are given only for firm matches. Some rows have no size entry. The others give once, few or many, or a class for an expanded clone.

CDR3aa | CDR3nt | j_gene | v_gene | abundance | d_gene
CASSPSTEAFF | TGTGCCAGCTCTCCCAGCACTGAAGCTTTCTTT | TRBJ1-1 | TRBV18 | NA | NA
CASRMNSGSRAEQYF | TGTGCCAGCAGGATGAATAGCGGGAGTCGCGCCGAGCAGTACTTC | TRBJ2-7 | TRBV27 | NA | TRBD2
CASSLGMGGEKLFF | TGTGCCAGCAGCCTAGGAATGGGGGGGGAAAAACTGTTTTTT | TRBJ1-4 | TRBV3-1/TRBV3-2 | NA | NA
CASSIRHLAGGSSETQYF | TGTGCCAGTAGTATTAGGCACCTAGCGGGAGGTTCTTCAGAGACCCAGTACTTC | TRBJ2-5 | TRBV19 | once | TRBD2
CASSAAIRDSQYF | TGTGCCAGCTCGGCGGCCATCCGGGACAGTCAGTACTTC | TRBJ2-7 | TRBV18 | NA | TRBD1
CAISDTGGAGTDTQYF | TGTGCCATCAGTGACACAGGGGGCGCGGGCACAGATACGCAGTATTTT | TRBJ2-3 | TRBV10-3 | NA | TRBD1
CASSERLVTTNEKLFF | TGTGCCAGCAGTGAGAGGTTGGTGACAACTAATGAAAAACTGTTTTTT | TRBJ1-4 | TRBV25-1 | NA | NA
CSVESPGFSTEAFF | TGCAGCGTTGAATCCCCAGGGTTCAGCACTGAAGCTTTCTTT | TRBJ1-1 | TRBV29-1 | NA | NA
CASSPNPTGWNTEAFF | TGTGCCAGCAGCCCCAACCCGACGGGGTGGAACACTGAAGCTTTCTTT | TRBJ1-1 | TRBV4-2 | NA | NA
CASSSTSWEGLYGSEQYF | TGTGCCAGCAGCTCCACTTCGTGGGAGGGACTATATGGGAGCGAGCAGTACTTC | TRBJ2-7 | TRBV11-3 | NA | TRBD2
CASSLVQGSETQYF | TGCGCCAGCAGCTTGGTCCAGGGATCGGAGACCCAGTACTTC | TRBJ2-5 | TRBV5-1 | NA | NA
CSVVGPGQGMVNTEAFF | TGCAGCGTTGTGGGGCCGGGACAGGGAATGGTGAACACTGAAGCTTTCTTT | TRBJ1-1 | TRBV29-1 | NA | TRBD1
CASSDGRSSTDTQYF | TGTGCCAGCAGTGATGGGCGTTCTAGCACAGATACGCAGTATTTT | TRBJ2-3 | TRBV6-4 | NA | NA
CASSHGGSYYEQYF | TGTGCCAGTAGTCACGGAGGCTCCTACTACGAGCAGTACTTC | TRBJ2-7 | TRBV19 | NA | NA
CASSIVFGSKQGNFQYF | TGTGCCAGTAGTATAGTTTTCGGGAGCAAGCAAGGAAATTTTCAGTACTTC | TRBJ2-7 | TRBV19 | NA | NA
CASSSGLKQYF | TGTGCCAGCAGCTCCGGACTAAAGCAGTATTTT | TRBJ2-3 | TRBV5-6 | NA | NA
CASSQGPGTGNTIYF | TGCGCCAGCAGCCAAGGTCCCGGGACTGGAAACACCATATATTTT | TRBJ1-3 | TRBV4-3 | NA | NA
CASSSTSGRTGELFF | TGCGCCAGCAGCTCCACTAGCGGGAGGACCGGGGAGCTGTTTTTT | TRBJ2-2 | TRBV5-1 | NA | TRBD2
CASRDRGRLEAFF | TGTGCCAGCAGGGACAGGGGGCGCCTTGAAGCTTTCTTT | TRBJ1-1 | TRBV12-3/TRBV12-4 | once | TRBD1
CASSLTGVGYTF | TGTGCCAGCAGTCTTACGGGGGTGGGCTACACCTTC | TRBJ1-2 | TRBV27 | NA | NA
CSVCGRGPNQPQHF | TGCAGCGTTTGCGGCAGGGGCCCCAATCAGCCCCAGCATTTT | TRBJ1-5 | TRBV29-1 | once | NA
CASSLVGTGAPYEQYF | TGCGCCAGCAGCTTGGTTGGGACAGGGGCCCCCTACGAGCAGTACTTC | TRBJ2-7 | TRBV5-1 | NA | TRBD1
CASSQEGLLGNTEAFF | TGCGCCAGCAGCCAAGAGGGCCTTTTGGGGAACACTGAAGCTTTCTTT | TRBJ1-1 | TRBV4-3 | NA | NA
CASSYSELAETYNEQFF | TGTGCCAGCAGTTACTCCGAACTAGCGGAGACCTACAATGAGCAGTTCTTC | TRBJ2-1 | TRBV6-2/TRBV6-3 | NA | TRBD2
CAISESQDEKLFF | TGTGCCATCAGTGAGTCACAGGATGAAAAACTGTTTTTT | TRBJ1-4 | TRBV10-3 | NA | NA
CSGRDRRETQYF | TGCAGCGGCCGGGACAGACGAGAGACCCAGTACTTC | TRBJ2-5 | TRBV29-1 | NA | TRBD1
CASSTETSGHFYEQYF | TGTGCCAGCAGCACCGAGACTAGCGGGCATTTCTACGAGCAGTACTTC | TRBJ2-7 | TRBV21-1 | once | NA
CATVSSGTSYEQYF | TGTGCCACAGTATCTAGCGGAACCTCCTACGAGCAGTACTTC | TRBJ2-7 | TRBV24-1 | once | TRBD2